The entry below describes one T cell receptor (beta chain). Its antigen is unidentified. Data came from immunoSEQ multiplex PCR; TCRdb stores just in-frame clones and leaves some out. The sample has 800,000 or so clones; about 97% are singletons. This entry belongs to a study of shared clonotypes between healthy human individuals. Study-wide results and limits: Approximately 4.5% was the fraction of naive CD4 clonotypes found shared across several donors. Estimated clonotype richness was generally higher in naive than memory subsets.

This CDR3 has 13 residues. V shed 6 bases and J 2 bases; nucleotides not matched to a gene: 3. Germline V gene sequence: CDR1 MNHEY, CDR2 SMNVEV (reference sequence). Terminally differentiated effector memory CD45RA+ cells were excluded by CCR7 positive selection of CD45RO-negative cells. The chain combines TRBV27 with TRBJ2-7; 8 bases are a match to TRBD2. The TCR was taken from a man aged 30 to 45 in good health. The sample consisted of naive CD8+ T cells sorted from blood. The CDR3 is CASRPGLAYEQYF. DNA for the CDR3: TGTGCCAGCAGACCGGGACTAGCCTACGAGCAGTACTTC.